This TCR beta chain was sequenced in a study of molecular identifiers for immune sequencing clone quantification. Study-wide context: In replicates, RNA from roughly 18,000 or 92,000 naive CD8 cells was split five ways, four sequenced.

Germline V gene data show CDR1 as SGHAT and CDR2 as FQNNGV. The CDR3 spans 14 residues. General study results and limits: Effector cells had over 99% of their molecules in clones above 20 RNA copies, while naive cells had under 1%.

As CD8+CD4-CCR7+CD45RA+ cells, naive CD8 T cells were sorted. This clonotype was detected a few times. The antigen remains undetermined. Germline is not matched at one junction end, which may reflect a read error. Using its own MiXCR run on the PCR reads, TCRdb lists one record per CDR3 protein. The table records about 640,000 distinct CDR3 sequences, about 20% of them present only once. The sequence derives from a human donor in good health. Some libraries in this study had Jurkat cell RNA spiked in. Material for sequencing was naive CD8+ T cells from blood, with Jurkat cell RNA spiked in. Subset here: FACS-sorted CD8+CD4-CCR7+CD45RA+ naive T cells. V is TRBV11-2 and J is TRBJ2-1; D perhaps matches TRBD2 (6 bases). CDR3 region: CAGSTGLRYNEQFF. CDR3 nucleotide sequence: TGTGCCGGCAGCACGGGACTCAGGTACAATGAGCAGTTCTTC.